The source of this TCR beta chain is a study of CD8+ T cells in alopecia areata. After isolation, RNA underwent reverse transcription to generate cDNA as the sequencing template. The table came from immunoSEQ multiplex PCR; TCRdb's copy has only in-frame clones and leaves some out. The sample yields about 64,000 clones, more than 45% seen once. The CDR3 length is 13 residues. CDR1 and CDR2 (germline): SGHNT, YYREEE (reference sequence). V was clipped by 0 bases and J by 1 base, with 4 bases between them. Treatment meaning: oral pan-JAK inhibitor, 5-10 mg twice daily. Peripheral blood and lesional scalp punch biopsies were taken from alopecia areata patients. Sorting separated CD4+ and CD8+ T cells out of PBMCs.

The source of this sequence is a human donor with alopecia areata. V gene TRBV5-4 combines with J gene TRBJ1-1; D is unresolved. The specimen comprised CD8+ T cells sorted from blood, sampled at approximately week 36, from a patient treated with tofacitinib. The CDR3 region is CASSLDKNTEAFF. For the CDR3, the DNA is TGTGCCAGCAGCTTGGACAAGAACACTGAAGCTTTCTTT. Drawing the rest from reference TRBV5-4 and TRBJ1-1, the complete variable domain is ETGVTQSPTHLIKTRGQQVTLRCSSQSGHNTVSWYQQALGQGPQFIFQYYREEENGRGNFPPRFSGLQFPNYSSELNVNALELDDSALYLCASSLDKNTEAFFGQGTRLTVV.